This T cell receptor beta chain appears in the sequencing data of a study of T cells in Graves' hyperthyroidism and ophthalmopathy. Investigators excluded patients with uncontrolled infection, other autoimmune disease, pregnancy or lactation. As regards this clonotype: The antigen remains undetermined.

Findings and limits, study-wide: Model-based prediction identified ophthalmopathy a median around 6.7 months prior to its onset. In the analysis, a 13 V-J model separated ophthalmopathy from stable hyperthyroidism. Most thyroid-expanded clonotypes above 0.001 were also found in blood.

The CDR3 contains 15 residues. Germline assignment: CDR1 SGHKS and CDR2 YYEKEE (reference sequence). Losses at the gene ends were 2 bases for V and 4 bases for J; bases not matched to a gene: 7. Template material for amplifying TCR beta CDR3 regions consisted of RNA transcripts. Carried out on the TCR CDR3, a first-round RT-PCR used the HTBI primer set. TCRdb fed the multiplex PCR reads into MiXCR, producing one record per CDR3 protein. This sample has around 480,000 distinct CDR3 sequences, with 13% to 15% found just once. The sequence was collected from a young woman with Graves' hyperthyroidism. The V and J genes are TRBV5-5 and TRBJ2-7; 9 bases match TRBD1. The sample comprised blood. The CDR3, as DNA: TGTGCCAGCAGCTTTGGACAGGGGCGCAGATACGAGCAGTACTTC. It yields the protein CASSFGQGRRYEQYF.